This record covers a single T cell receptor (beta chain). Its antigen is not known. Donors were nominally healthy when sampled, though unrecorded immune exposures were likely. The primer mix had 60 Vbeta and 13 Jbeta primers. The assay was immunoSEQ multiplex PCR, and TCRdb's table has in-frame clones only and misses some. The top ten hold 1.5% to 2.5% of the sample, which has around 300,000 clones, around four fifths seen once. The data were taken from a study of cytomegalovirus exposure and HLA in healthy donors. After removal of 5 bases from V and 5 bases from J, the junction contained 14 bases not matched to a gene. The germline V gene has CDR1 KGHSH and CDR2 LQKENI. There are 18 residues in the CDR3. Study-wide findings and caveats: In a later analysis, CMV-associated beta chains were mostly HLA-associated, it appeared.

The TCR comes from a woman aged 40 to 50 in good health and CMV-seropositive. The rearrangement links TRBV18 to TRBJ2-1; 11 bases map to TRBD2. The sample consisted of PBMCs. CDR3 sequence: CASSIPGTSGPGDNEQFF. The CDR3, as DNA: TGTGCCAGCTCAATACCCGGGACTAGCGGACCAGGAGACAATGAGCAGTTCTTC.